A single sample gave rise to the 24 T cell receptor beta chains below, sequenced in a study of vaccination and CD4 T cells after COVID-19. Their antigens are not known. The assay that was used to sequence DNA from cultured CD4+ T cells was the Oncomine TCR Beta short-read assay. TCRdb passed the PCR reads through MiXCR, listing each CDR3 protein once. The table has 3,400 or so distinct CDR3 sequences, about 84% seen once. The treatment here: roughly ten-day PBMC culture with coronavirus spike peptide pools or control peptides (ViraFEST assay). Source material: CD4+ T cells from blood, cultured in vitro. Every receptor here comes from a human donor who had recovered from COVID-19.

The chain is built from TRBV6-1 and TRBJ2-2; D may be TRBD1 (6 bases). V gave up 5 bases and J gave up 6 bases, with 10 bases separating them. The germline CDR1 and CDR2 sequences are MNHNS and SASEGT. The CDR3 consists of 13 residues. CDR3: CASSHRVPGELFF. The CDR3 DNA sequence: TGTGCCAGCAGTCACAGGGTGCCCGGGGAGCTGTTTTTT.

The genes are TRBV29-1 and TRBJ1-1; D not certain. Germline CDR1 reads SQVTM; CDR2 reads ANQGSEA. The V end lost 4 bases, the J end lost 1 base, and 16 bases lay between the germline ends. CDR3 length: 15 amino acids. The CDR3 coding sequence is TGCAGCGTTGCCTTCTCCATGGGAGGGAACACTGAAGCTTTCTTT. Protein product: CSVAFSMGGNTEAFF.

The CDR3 DNA reads TGTGCCATCAGTGAGAGGGCGAGCGGACGGATGGGCACCGGGGAGCTGTTTTTT. This sequence encodes CAISERASGRMGTGELFF. The chain recombines TRBV10-3 with TRBJ2-2, with a weak D call TRBD2 (5 bases). This CDR3 is built from 18 residues. V shed 2 bases and J shed 4 bases, with 20 bases lying between them. Germline V gene sequence: CDR1 ENHRY, CDR2 SYGVKD.

The rearrangement links TRBV7-2 to TRBJ1-2; 7 bases agree with TRBD1. The CDR3 covers 18 residues. V lost 2 bases, J lost 7 bases, and 19 bases stayed unmatched. CDR1 is SGHTA and CDR2 is FQGNSA in the germline V gene. CDR3 in amino acids: CASSLKGATGLPPPGYTF. CDR3 in DNA: TGTGCCAGCAGCTTAAAGGGGGCGACAGGGCTCCCCCCCCCTGGCTACACCTTC.

Within the sample, this clonotype is medium-sized. The chain employs TRBV10-3 and TRBJ2-5; D remains ambiguous. This CDR3 is 11 amino acids long. Trimming stripped 0 bases from V and 5 bases from J, with 1 base between. The germline V gene encodes CDR1 ENHRY and CDR2 SYGVKD. CDR3 in DNA: TGTGCCATCAGTGAGTCGGAGACCCAGTACTTC. Amino acid sequence: CAISESETQYF.

The chain uses TRBV6-1 and TRBJ1-3, with 7 bases matching TRBD1. CDR3 size: 15 residues. From germline, CDR1 is MNHNS and CDR2 SASEGT. V lost 2 bases, J lost 0 bases, and 1 base stayed unmatched. The CDR3 is CASSEQGGSGNTIYF. In DNA form, the CDR3 reads TGTGCCAGCAGTGAACAGGGGGGCTCTGGAAACACCATATATTTT.

This rearrangement joins TRBV20-1 to TRBJ1-6; D remains ambiguous. CDR3 length equals 15 residues. V was clipped by 0 bases and J by 8 bases, with 14 bases between them. Germline CDR1 DFQATT, CDR2 SNEGSKA (reference sequence). This CDR3 reads CSAREFVGADSPLHF. In DNA, the CDR3 is TGCAGTGCTAGAGAATTTGTGGGAGCTGATTCACCCCTCCACTTT.

The chain is built from TRBV6-1 and TRBJ2-5; 7 bases map to TRBD1. V gave up 11 bases and J gave up 3 bases; unmatched junction bases: 3. CDR1 and CDR2 (germline): MNHNS, SASEGT. The CDR3 length is 11 residues. The CDR3 DNA reads TGTGCCGGACAGGTTAAAGAGACCCAGTACTTC. Translated: CAGQVKETQYF.

The chain employs TRBV6-1 and TRBJ2-7, with D tentatively TRBD2 (6 bases). The CDR3 loop spans 15 amino acids. V gave up 8 bases and J gave up 0 bases, with 17 bases separating them. Germline lookup yields CDR1 MNHNS and CDR2 SASEGT. The CDR3 region is CASLHGTAGSYEQYF. The CDR3 DNA is TGTGCCAGCCTCCACGGGACTGCAGGCTCCTACGAGCAGTACTTC.

The chain links TRBV10-1 to TRBJ2-2, with D perhaps TRBD2 (7 bases). The CDR3 consists of 15 residues. Per the germline V gene, CDR1 is WNHNN and CDR2 is SYGVQD (reference sequence). The V and J ends lost 6 bases and 2 bases respectively, with 13 bases between them. Here the CDR3 reads CASRGGGPNTGELFF. In DNA, the CDR3 is TGCGCCAGCAGGGGCGGGGGCCCTAACACCGGGGAGCTGTTTTTT.

The chain links TRBV6-1 to TRBJ1-5; TRBD1 matches at 9 bases. V lost 11 bases, J lost 4 bases, and 0 bases stayed unmatched. Germline V lookup: CDR1 MNHNS, CDR2 SASEGT. The CDR3 is 11 amino acids. This CDR3 is CAGQGNQPQHF. CDR3 sequence (DNA): TGTGCCGGACAGGGGAATCAGCCCCAGCATTTT.

A single count supports this clonotype. V usage is TRBV6-1 and J usage is TRBJ2-7; D gene ambiguous. Deletions cut 7 bases from V and 4 bases from J, with 8 bases between. CDR1 and CDR2 from the germline V gene are MNHNS and SASEGT. The CDR3 runs to 11 residues. CDR3 in amino acids: CASNGYYEQYF. The DNA for the CDR3 is TGTGCCAGCAACGGCTATTACGAGCAGTACTTC.

The genes are TRBV12-3 or TRBV12-4 and TRBJ2-7; TRBD1 might be the D (6 bases). Trimming removed 4 bases at V and 4 bases at J, with 11 bases between. The CDR3 is made up of 13 amino acids. CDR3 residues: CASSSTGPYEQYF. The CDR3 nucleotides read TGTGCCAGCAGTTCCACAGGGCCGTACGAGCAGTACTTC.

This chain joins TRBV20-1 and TRBJ1-1; 7 bases map to TRBD1. V was clipped by 1 base and J by 4 bases; unmatched bases: 9. Per the germline V gene, CDR1 is DFQATT and CDR2 is SNEGSKA (reference sequence). The CDR3 is 15 residues long. CDR3 in amino acids: CSARGSPDRATEAFF. CDR3 coding DNA: TGCAGTGCTAGAGGTTCCCCCGACAGGGCCACTGAAGCTTTCTTT.

The chain is built from TRBV20-1 and TRBJ1-3, with a tentative D call TRBD1 (5 bases). The CDR3 covers 14 residues. Trimming removed 6 bases at V and 4 bases at J, with 16 bases between. Germline V gene lookup returns CDR1 DFQATT and CDR2 SNEGSKA (reference sequence). The CDR3 is CSARGGGHGNTIYF. In DNA, the CDR3 is TGCAGTGCCCGAGGCGGGGGTCACGGAAACACCATATATTTT.

This clonotype was recorded once. The chain carries TRBV12-3 or TRBV12-4 and TRBJ2-3; TRBD2 might be the D (7 bases). V lost 3 bases and J 0 bases, leaving 13 bases between the germline ends. The CDR3 runs to 16 residues. DNA of the CDR3: TGTGCCAGCAGTTTTGGGGGGGGGCCTAGCACAGATACGCAGTATTTT. The encoded protein is CASSFGGGPSTDTQYF.

The chain recombines TRBV7-3 with TRBJ2-1; 9 bases align to TRBD2. Trimming cost V 4 bases and J 7 bases; bases outside gene matches: 11. This CDR3 spans 16 amino acids. Germline CDR1 and CDR2: SGHTA and FQGTGA. The CDR3 DNA reads as TGTGCCAGCAGCTGCAGGCGGGGGGGAGAAAATAATGAGCAGTTCTTC. Its translation: CASSCRRGGENNEQFF.

This chain joins TRBV20-1 and TRBJ2-3; D is possibly TRBD2 (6 bases). CDR1 is DFQATT and CDR2 is SNEGSKA in the germline V gene (reference sequence). This CDR3 contains 16 residues. The V end lost 0 bases, the J end lost 1 base, and 14 bases lay between the germline ends. CDR3 protein: CSAREEGNIRTDTQYF. Written as DNA, the CDR3 is TGCAGTGCTAGAGAGGAGGGAAACATTCGCACAGATACGCAGTATTTT.

The chain has TRBV18 and TRBJ1-6; TRBD1 might be the D (5 bases). The CDR3 length is 18 residues. Germline lookup yields CDR1 KGHSH and CDR2 LQKENI. Trimming left V 1 base short and J 8 bases short, with 21 bases between. The CDR3 protein is CASSPRRAASGGDSPLHF. In DNA, the CDR3 is TGTGCCAGCTCACCACGACGGGCCGCGTCCGGGGGAGATTCACCCCTCCACTTT.

The J gene is TRBJ1-1, the V gene TRBV20-1, with D possibly TRBD1 on 5 matching bases. The CDR3 runs to 12 residues. V lost 4 bases and J lost 6, with 12 bases in between. CDR1 and CDR2 (germline): DFQATT, SNEGSKA (reference sequence). The CDR3 loop reads CSATGPNPEAFF. The CDR3 region has the DNA TGCAGTGCTACAGGGCCAAACCCTGAAGCTTTCTTT.

The V and J genes are TRBV30 and TRBJ1-5; D is unclear. The CDR3 covers 13 residues. Trimming left V 0 bases short and J 4 bases short, with 7 bases between. Germline V CDR1 and CDR2: GTSNPN, SVGIG (reference sequence). The CDR3: CAWSVKSNQPQHF. Here the CDR3 DNA reads TGTGCCTGGAGTGTAAAATCTAATCAGCCCCAGCATTTT.

The chain combines TRBV20-1 with TRBJ2-7; the match to TRBD1 covers 9 bases. This CDR3 has 14 residues. Germline assignment: CDR1 DFQATT and CDR2 SNEGSKA (reference sequence). V lost 6 bases, J lost 0 bases, and 6 bases stayed unmatched. CDR3 sequence: CSARRGQGSYEQYF. In DNA form, the CDR3 reads TGCAGTGCAAGAAGGGGACAGGGCTCCTACGAGCAGTACTTC.

The rearrangement joins TRBV7-3 to TRBJ1-5; 7 nucleotides align to TRBD1. The CDR3 spans 13 residues. The V and J ends lost 4 bases and 4 bases, in that order; junction bases with no gene match: 1. Germline assignment: CDR1 SGHTA and CDR2 FQGTGA. Written as DNA, the CDR3 is TGTGCCAGCAGCTCGACAGGGAATCAGCCCCAGCATTTT. Translating it yields CASSSTGNQPQHF.

The chain uses TRBV20-1 and TRBJ1-3; no firm D call. The CDR3 is made up of 13 amino acids. CDR1 and CDR2 from the germline V gene are DFQATT and SNEGSKA (reference sequence). Between the trimmed V and J ends, which lost 3 bases and 3 bases, there was a span of 9 bases. The CDR3 DNA follows: TGCAGTGCTAGTTCCGACGGTGGAAACACCATATATTTT. It encodes CSASSDGGNTIYF.